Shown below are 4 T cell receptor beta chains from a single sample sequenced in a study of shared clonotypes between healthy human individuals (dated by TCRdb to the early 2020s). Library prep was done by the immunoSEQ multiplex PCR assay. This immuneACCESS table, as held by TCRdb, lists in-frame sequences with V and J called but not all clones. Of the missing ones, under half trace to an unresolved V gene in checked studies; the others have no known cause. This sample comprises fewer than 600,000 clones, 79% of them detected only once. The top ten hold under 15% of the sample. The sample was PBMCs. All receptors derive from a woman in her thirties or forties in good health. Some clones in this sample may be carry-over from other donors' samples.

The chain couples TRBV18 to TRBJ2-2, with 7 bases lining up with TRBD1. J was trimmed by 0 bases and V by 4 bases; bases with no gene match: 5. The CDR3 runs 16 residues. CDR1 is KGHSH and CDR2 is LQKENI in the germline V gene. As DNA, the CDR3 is TGTGCCAGCTCACAGGGGACAGCCTCGAACACCGGGGAGCTGTTTTTT. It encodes CASSQGTASNTGELFF.

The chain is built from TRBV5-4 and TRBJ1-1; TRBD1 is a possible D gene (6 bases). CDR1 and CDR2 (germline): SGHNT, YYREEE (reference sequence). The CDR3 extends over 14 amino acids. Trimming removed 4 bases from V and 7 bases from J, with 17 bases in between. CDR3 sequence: CASSRGQSWGEAFF. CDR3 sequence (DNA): TGTGCCAGCAGCCGCGGACAGTCCTGGGGTGAAGCTTTCTTT.

The CDR3 nucleotides are TGTGCCAGCAGGGACGGGACTCTCAAAAACTACGAGCAGTACTTC. Amino acid sequence: CASRDGTLKNYEQYF. This rearrangement joins TRBV5-4 to TRBJ2-7, with TRBD2 as a possible D gene (6 bases). CDR1 SGHNT and CDR2 YYREEE come from the germline V gene (reference sequence). Trimming cost V 5 bases and J 3 bases, with 18 bases left between them. This CDR3 region has 15 residues.

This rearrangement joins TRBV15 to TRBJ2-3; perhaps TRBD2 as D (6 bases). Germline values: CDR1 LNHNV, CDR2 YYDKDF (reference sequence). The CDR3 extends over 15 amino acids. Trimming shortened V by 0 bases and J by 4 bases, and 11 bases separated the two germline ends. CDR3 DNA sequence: TGTGCCACCAGCAGAGACCTAGCGAGCTCAGATACGCAGTATTTT. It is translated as CATSRDLASSDTQYF.